This TCR beta chain was identified during a study of blood T cell repertoires in COVID-19. Study in general: Material from acute and convalescent COVID-19 was sourced from the United States, Italy and Spain. Sample material is recorded as cDNA or gDNA derived from T cells, B-cell-depleted T cells, or PBMCs.

There are a few counts of this clone. Germline V CDR1 and CDR2: SNHLY, FYNNEI. CDR3 size: 13 residues. V gave up 6 bases and J gave up 3 bases; unmatched junction bases: 5. Original analysis: It was from reference gene primer amplification that nucleated cell counts were estimated. The assay was immunoSEQ multiplex PCR, and TCRdb's table has in-frame clones only and misses some. For V, J and clone size, that table is used; D and trimming come from the DNA. The repertoire holds 150,000 or so clones, with roughly 89% as singletons. The sequence came from a man aged 60 to 75 with active or convalescent COVID-19. Material: peripheral blood. The chain employs TRBV2 and TRBJ2-7; TRBD2 aligns across 7 bases. CDR3 amino acids: CASRIREGYEQYF. The CDR3 coding sequence is TGTGCCAGCAGGATCAGGGAGGGCTACGAGCAGTACTTC.